These T cell receptor beta chains were read from a single sample in a study of technical replicates of blood from several donors. Generated by immunoSEQ multiplex PCR, the TCRdb table keeps only in-frame clones and is missing some. The repertoire holds roughly 70,000 clones, with 93% as singletons. The sequenced sample consisted of T cells isolated from PBMCs. The receptors were gathered from a human donor in good health. CDR3s include the opening cysteine and the closing phenylalanine or tryptophan. A D gene is named only where the DNA matches it firmly. Size values are once, few and many counts, or a class for expanded clones, and some rows have none.

TGTGCCAGCAGTTTAGTAGGGGCTGGTATGAACACTGAAGCTTTCTTT,CASSLVGAGMNTEAFF,.,TRBV28,TRBJ1-1,.
TGCGCCAGCAGCTCGGGGGGGCTCCGGGAGACCCAGTACTTC,CASSSGGLRETQYF,TRBD2,TRBV5-1,TRBJ2-5,.
TGTGCCAGTAGCAGGACTAGATTTAGCGGGGGGGAGCTGTTTTTT,CASSRTRFSGGELFF,TRBD2,TRBV19,TRBJ2-2,.
TGCGCCAGCAGCTTGGGCGGACAGACCACAGATACGCAGTATTTT,CASSLGGQTTDTQYF,.,TRBV5-1,TRBJ2-3,.
TGTGCCAGCAGCTTAGCGGAGGGAGTGAACACTGAAGCTTTCTTT,CASSLAEGVNTEAFF,.,TRBV7-8,TRBJ1-1,.
TGTGCCAGCAGTGAAACTGAACTTTACTCTGGAAACACCATATATTTT,CASSETELYSGNTIYF,.,TRBV6-1,TRBJ1-3,.
TGCAGCGTTGATCCGGGAAGGGACTATGGCTACACCTTC,CSVDPGRDYGYTF,.,TRBV29-1,TRBJ1-2,.
TGTGCCAGCAGTCCGACGGGGGGAGTTGGAGATACGCAGTATTTT,CASSPTGGVGDTQYF,TRBD2,TRBV2,TRBJ2-3,.
TGTGCCAGCAGTGAGAGGGAGACTGAAGCTTTCTTT,CASSERETEAFF,.,TRBV6-5,TRBJ1-1,.
TGTGCCAGCAGCGGACAGGGTTTAGTCGGGGAGCTGTTTTTT,CASSGQGLVGELFF,TRBD1,TRBV2,TRBJ2-2,.
TGTGCCAGCAGCTTTTGGACAGGGAGAACCTATGGCTACACCTTC,CASSFWTGRTYGYTF,TRBD1,TRBV5-6,TRBJ1-2,once
TGTGCCTGGAGTGTACCACGAGGGCTTCCGGTGGCTGAAGCTTTCTTT,CAWSVPRGLPVAEAFF,.,TRBV30,TRBJ1-1,.
TGTGCCAGCAGCTTAGGCAGGGAAGATACGCAGTATTTT,CASSLGREDTQYF,.,TRBV7-2,TRBJ2-3,.
TGTGCCTGGAGGGGAGGGGACAGGGGGCGGACTGAAGCTTTCTTT,CAWRGGDRGRTEAFF,TRBD1,TRBV30,TRBJ1-1,.
TGTGCCAGCAACGAAGCGGATTCCTCCTACGAGCAGTACTTC,CASNEADSSYEQYF,.,TRBV7-8,TRBJ2-7,.
TGTGCCTGGACCAGGGGCACCGGGGAGCTGTTTTTT,CAWTRGTGELFF,.,TRBV30,TRBJ2-2,.
TGTGCCAGCAGCCGGGACAGGCCTAATGAAAAACTGTTTTTT,CASSRDRPNEKLFF,TRBD1,TRBV25-1,TRBJ1-4,.
TGTGCCTGGAGTGTACTCGGGTCCTACGAGCAGTACTTC,CAWSVLGSYEQYF,.,TRBV30,TRBJ2-7,once
TGTGCCAGCAGTTACTCGAGGAGCGGGAGGAACTACGAGCAGTACTTC,CASSYSRSGRNYEQYF,TRBD2,TRBV6-5,TRBJ2-7,.
TGTGCCAGCATAGGACTAGCATCCTACGAGCAGTACTTC,CASIGLASYEQYF,TRBD2,TRBV27,TRBJ2-7,.
TGTGCCAGCAGTTTCCGGAGAGCGTACACCGGGGAGCTGTTTTTT,CASSFRRAYTGELFF,.,TRBV28,TRBJ2-2,.
TGTGCCAGCAGCTTACTACTAGCGGGAGAAAATGAGCAGTTCTTC,CASSLLLAGENEQFF,TRBD2,TRBV11-2,TRBJ2-1,few
TGCGCCAGCAGCTTCGGACAGGGCTCCTACAATGAGCAGTTCTTC,CASSFGQGSYNEQFF,TRBD1,TRBV5-1,TRBJ2-1,.
TGCGCCAGCAGACAGGACAGCAATCAGCCCCAGCATTTT,CASRQDSNQPQHF,.,TRBV5-1,TRBJ1-5,.
TGTGCCACGGGGGGGGATCAGCCCCAGCATTTT,CATGGDQPQHF,.,TRBV6-1,TRBJ1-5,.
TGTGCCAACGCGGATACAGGGGCGAGGGAGACCCAGTACTTC,CANADTGARETQYF,.,TRBV21-1,TRBJ2-5,.
TGTGCCAGCTTACAACGGGACACTGAAGCTTTCTTT,CASLQRDTEAFF,.,TRBV25-1,TRBJ1-1,.
TGCGCCAGCAGCTCGGAGGGACAGCCGAACACTGAAGCTTTCTTT,CASSSEGQPNTEAFF,TRBD1,TRBV5-1,TRBJ1-1,.
TGTGCCAGCAGTTTACAGGGTTTTGGCACTGAAGCTTTCTTT,CASSLQGFGTEAFF,.,TRBV27,TRBJ1-1,.
TGTGCCAGCAGTGAAGTGCTAGCAAGGCAAGAGACCCAGTACTTC,CASSEVLARQETQYF,.,TRBV2,TRBJ2-5,once
TGTGCCATCAGGGAGCAAGAGACCCAGTACTTC,CAIREQETQYF,.,TRBV7-8,TRBJ2-5,.
TGTGCCAGCAGCTTTCGCGTGGGGGGTTACACCTACGAGCAGTACTTC,CASSFRVGGYTYEQYF,.,TRBV7-2,TRBJ2-7,.
TGTGCCAGCAGTGAAAGCGGGGGCGGGACTAGGGTCGAGGTGCAGTTCTTC,CASSESGGGTRVEVQFF,TRBD2,TRBV6-1,TRBJ2-1,.
TGTGCCAGCAGTGGCGGGGCGCAAGCGAGCTCCTACAATGAGCAGTTCTTC,CASSGGAQASSYNEQFF,.,TRBV6-1,TRBJ2-1,.
TGTGCCAGCAGCGTAAGTACCCGCTCAACGGACATTCAGTACTTC,CASSVSTRSTDIQYF,.,TRBV9,TRBJ2-4,.
TGTGCCAGCGGGGCGAACAGGGCTCCGATATCGAACACCGGGGAGCTGTTTTTT,CASGANRAPISNTGELFF,.,TRBV9,TRBJ2-2,.
TGCGCCAGCAGCCAAGATCTAGAGTTTCCTTCGGCCCTCCACTTT,CASSQDLEFPSALHF,.,TRBV4-1,TRBJ1-6,.
TGTGCCAGCAGTCGACAGGGCAAAGATACGCAGTATTTT,CASSRQGKDTQYF,TRBD1,TRBV27,TRBJ2-3,.
TGCGCCAGCAGCCCGGGACTAGCGGGACCCGACCGTGGGTACAATGAGCAGTTCTTC,CASSPGLAGPDRGYNEQFF,TRBD2,TRBV5-1,TRBJ2-1,.
TGCGCCAGCAGCTCGGCGGTACTAGGCTCTGGAAACACCATATATTTT,CASSSAVLGSGNTIYF,.,TRBV5-1,TRBJ1-3,.
TGCGCCAGCAGCTCGAGTGGACAGGGTCACACTGAAGCTTTCTTT,CASSSSGQGHTEAFF,TRBD1,TRBV5-1,TRBJ1-1,.
TGTGCCAGCAGCTTAGATAGCGTGTCCGGCTACACCTTC,CASSLDSVSGYTF,.,TRBV11-2,TRBJ1-2,.
TGTGCCAGTAGTATCCCAGGGAGGGTAGTCACTGAAGCTTTCTTT,CASSIPGRVVTEAFF,.,TRBV19,TRBJ1-1,.